This entry lists 27 T cell receptor beta chains sequenced from one sample in a study of T-cell reconstitution after alpha-beta-depleted transplantation in children. Unique molecular identifiers were incorporated into the prepared TCRbeta library. TCRdb called the PCR reads again in MiXCR, with one record for every CDR3 protein. The sample contains about 360,000 distinct CDR3 sequences, 13% of which appear only once. The input for sequencing was PBMCs, taken from the stem cell graft. These receptors were collected from a human donor who donated a stem cell graft to a child with Fanconi anemia.

This clonotype appeared many times. The chain links TRBV7-2 to TRBJ2-1; 8 nucleotides match TRBD1. CDR3 length equals 15 residues. V lost 6 bases, J lost 3 bases, and 7 bases stayed unmatched. Germline-derived CDR1 and CDR2 are SGHTA and FQGNSA. CDR3 loop: CASSSDRGHYNEQFF. The CDR3 DNA follows: TGTGCCAGCAGTTCCGACAGGGGACACTACAATGAGCAGTTCTTC. Variable domain in full (rest from reference TRBV7-2 and TRBJ2-1): GAGVSQSPSNKVTEKGKDVELRCDPISGHTALYWYRQSLGQGLEFLIYFQGNSAPDKSGLPSDRFSAERTGGSVSTLTIQRTQQEDSAVYLCASSSDRGHYNEQFFGPGTRLTVL.

This clonotype was detected ten times or more. The J gene is TRBJ2-1, the V gene TRBV7-8; D perhaps matches TRBD1 (6 bases). Trimming removed 11 bases at V and 6 bases at J, with 11 bases between. Looked up from germline, CDR1 is SGHVS and CDR2 is FQNEAQ. CDR3 length: 11 amino acids. DNA for the CDR3: TGTGCCTTGAAAGGGGGCAATGAGCAGTTCTTC. Translation: CALKGGNEQFF.

The chain uses TRBV10-1 and TRBJ2-3; D remains ambiguous. Deletions cut 3 bases from V and 3 bases from J, with 7 bases between. CDR1 and CDR2 from the germline V gene are WNHNN and SYGVQD (reference sequence). The CDR3 sequence is 13 residues long. CDR3 bases: TGCGCCAGCAGTGAAACCCCGACAGATACGCAGTATTTT. Translated, it gives CASSETPTDTQYF.

Many counts were recorded for this clonotype. The CDR3 DNA is TGTGCCAGCAGTTTCGCCAGTAGGCAGCCCCAGCATTTT. Amino acid sequence: CASSFASRQPQHF. The chain has TRBV12-3 or TRBV12-4 and TRBJ1-5; D is undetermined. Trimming left V 3 bases short and J 7 bases short, with 10 bases between. This CDR3 is built from 13 residues.

The V call is TRBV7-9, the J call TRBJ1-1, with a tentative D call TRBD1 (5 bases). Germline-derived CDR1 and CDR2 are SEHNR and FQNEAQ (reference sequence). V was pared by 5 bases and J by 4 bases, with 17 bases between. The CDR3 runs 15 residues. The CDR3 spells CASSPLPGLSTEAFF. DNA for the CDR3: TGTGCCAGCAGCCCTCTCCCAGGGCTGAGCACTGAAGCTTTCTTT.

In this sample, this clonotype turned up a few times. The rearrangement uses TRBV15 and TRBJ1-2; D gene ambiguous. This CDR3 has 13 residues. CDR1 is LNHNV and CDR2 is YYDKDF in the germline V gene (reference sequence). Deletions cut 3 bases from V and 0 bases from J, with 5 bases between. CDR3 nucleotide sequence: TGTGCCACCAGCAGTCCAGCTAACTATGGCTACACCTTC. It encodes CATSSPANYGYTF.

This clonotype showed up just a few times. The chain joins TRBV28 to TRBJ1-2; possible D gene TRBD1, 6 bases. V was trimmed by 8 bases and J by 2 bases, leaving 9 bases between them. The CDR3 covers 12 residues. Looked up from germline, CDR1 is MDHEN and CDR2 is SYDVKM. The CDR3, as DNA: TGTGCCAGCGTAGGACAGAACTATGGCTACACCTTC. Protein product: CASVGQNYGYTF.

The genes are TRBV30 and TRBJ2-4; a weak D match, TRBD2 (5 bases). The V end was cut by 8 bases, the J end by 4 bases, with 12 bases between. CDR1 GTSNPN and CDR2 SVGIG come from the germline V gene (reference sequence). The CDR3 contains 12 residues. CDR3 residues: CAGSRGKNIQYF. In nucleotides, the CDR3 is TGTGCCGGTTCGCGAGGGAAAAACATTCAGTACTTC.

V is TRBV3-1 and J is TRBJ2-3; D uncertain. Germline CDR1 and CDR2: LGHDT and YNNKEL (reference sequence). V lost 1 base, J lost 4 bases, and 9 bases lay in between. CDR3 size: 14 residues. The CDR3 bases are TGTGCCAGCAGCCAAGTCGTCAGTTCAGATACGCAGTATTTT. Protein product: CASSQVVSSDTQYF.

This clonotype has only a few counts. CDR3 nucleotides: TGTGCCAGCAGCCCAGGGTTTGAGGGAAACACCATATATTTT. It encodes CASSPGFEGNTIYF. The chain couples TRBV3-1 to TRBJ1-3; D possibly corresponds to TRBD1 (5 bases). Germline assignment: CDR1 LGHDT and CDR2 YNNKEL (reference sequence). Trimming left V 4 bases short and J 4 bases short, with 11 bases between. This CDR3 spans 14 amino acids.

This clonotype turned up a few times. The chain has TRBV12-3 or TRBV12-4 and TRBJ2-3; 12 positions agree with TRBD2. Trimming cost V 4 bases and J 6 bases; bases outside gene matches: 8. The CDR3 length is 16 residues. This CDR3 reads CASSSRTSGVLDTQYF. In DNA, the CDR3 is TGTGCCAGCAGTTCAAGGACTAGCGGGGTCCTCGATACGCAGTATTTT.

The rearrangement links TRBV10-1 to TRBJ1-1; D not certain. The length of the CDR3 is 12 residues. Between the trimmed V and J ends, which lost 4 bases and 12 bases, there was a span of 15 bases. Germline CDR1 is WNHNN and CDR2 is SYGVQD (reference sequence). The CDR3 loop is CASSVGRAGPFF. The CDR3 nucleotides read TGCGCCAGCAGTGTCGGACGGGCTGGTCCTTTCTTT.

J is TRBJ1-6 and V is TRBV20-1; D is uncertain. Germline CDR1 and CDR2: DFQATT and SNEGSKA (reference sequence). This CDR3 region has 14 residues. V shed 4 bases and J shed 7 bases, with 14 bases lying between them. CDR3 amino acids: CSATREPRNSPLHF. CDR3 coding DNA: TGCAGTGCTACCCGGGAGCCCCGGAATTCACCCCTCCACTTT.

In this sample, this clonotype turned up many times. V gene TRBV12-3 or TRBV12-4 combines with J gene TRBJ1-2, with D possibly being TRBD1 (5 bases). With 6 bases removed from V and 8 bases from J, the gap between germline ends came to 10 bases. The CDR3 covers 11 residues. The CDR3 nucleotides are TGTGCCAGCAGCCAGGGCGACGGCTACACCTTC. Residues: CASSQGDGYTF.

In its sample, this clonotype was seen many times. The chain links TRBV5-6 to TRBJ1-1; the D gene is possibly TRBD1 (6 bases). V lost 0 bases to trimming and J lost 5 bases, with 11 bases between them. Germline V gives CDR1 SGHDT, CDR2 YYEEEE. The CDR3 spans 14 residues. The CDR3 DNA reads as TGTGCCAGCAGCTTGGCCAGGGGAAGGACTGAAGCTTTCTTT. It encodes CASSLARGRTEAFF.

This clonotype was observed many times. J is TRBJ1-3 and V is TRBV7-6; unclear D gene. This CDR3 region has 15 residues. Trimming took 3 bases from V and 0 from J, leaving 9 bases between them. Germline V CDR1 and CDR2: SGHVS, FNYEAQ. CDR3 DNA: TGTGCCAGCAGCTTGGAGGGAAACTCTGGAAACACCATATATTTT. This encodes CASSLEGNSGNTIYF.

This clonotype was seen a few times. The V call is TRBV6-2 or TRBV6-3, the J call TRBJ1-2, with D possibly being TRBD1 (5 bases). The germline V and J ends were trimmed by 5 bases and 4 bases, with 11 bases remaining between them. The CDR3 has 13 amino acids. CDR1 is MNHEY and CDR2 is SVGEGT in the germline V gene. In DNA, the CDR3 is TGTGCCAGCAGTATTCGGGACGCCTATGGCTACACCTTC. Encoded protein: CASSIRDAYGYTF.

The V gene is TRBV5-1, the J gene TRBJ2-7; possible D gene TRBD2, 6 bases. The germline V gene encodes CDR1 SGHRS and CDR2 YFSETQ. This CDR3 region has 14 residues. Trimming removed 2 bases at V and 3 bases at J, with 12 bases between. As DNA, the CDR3 is TGCGCCAGCAGCTTCGGGGGAGATTACTACGAGCAGTACTTC. This codes for CASSFGGDYYEQYF.

In its sample, this clonotype was seen many times. The chain uses TRBV20-1 and TRBJ2-3; D is possibly TRBD2 (7 bases). This CDR3 comprises 15 residues. Deletions cut 4 bases from V and 2 bases from J, with 16 bases between. Per germline, CDR1 DFQATT and CDR2 SNEGSKA (reference sequence). CDR3 DNA sequence: TGCAGTGCTACCCCGGGGGGCTCGGACACAGATACGCAGTATTTT. It translates to CSATPGGSDTDTQYF.

This clonotype was seen ten or more times. This chain uses TRBV12-3 or TRBV12-4 with TRBJ1-1, with 10 nucleotides matching TRBD1. V lost 4 bases, J lost 3 bases, and 2 bases stayed unmatched. The CDR3 runs 14 residues. The CDR3 DNA reads TGTGCCAGCAGTTCGGGACAGGGGCACACTGAAGCTTTCTTT. Its protein is CASSSGQGHTEAFF.

The chain recombines TRBV5-1 with TRBJ2-3; perhaps D is TRBD1 or TRBD2 (5 bases each). Germline-derived CDR1 and CDR2 are SGHRS and YFSETQ. The CDR3 covers 15 residues. Trimming shortened V by 3 bases and J by 0 bases, and 11 bases separated the two germline ends. DNA for the CDR3: TGCGCCAGCAGCTGGGACGGCTATAGCACAGATACGCAGTATTTT. Amino acids: CASSWDGYSTDTQYF.

This chain links TRBV5-1 with TRBJ2-7, with D possibly being TRBD2 (5 bases). Germline CDR1 and CDR2: SGHRS and YFSETQ. The CDR3 has 12 residues. Trimming stripped 3 bases from V and 6 bases from J, with 10 bases between. CDR3 coding DNA: TGCGCCAGCAGCTCCGGGATCCGCGAGCAGTACTTC. This translates into CASSSGIREQYF.

This clonotype was picked up a small number of times. The CDR3 DNA is TGTGCCTCGCGAAGACAGGCCGTCACCGGGGAGCTGTTTTTT. It encodes CASRRQAVTGELFF. The chain joins TRBV2 to TRBJ2-2; D might be TRBD1 (6 bases). This CDR3 spans 14 amino acids. V was clipped by 11 bases and J by 4 bases, with 17 bases between them. Germline CDR1 reads SNHLY; CDR2 reads FYNNEI.

The chain uses TRBV6-1 and TRBJ1-2, with TRBD1 identical over 7 bases. Germline CDR1 and CDR2: MNHNS and SASEGT. V gave up 6 bases and J gave up 3 bases; unmatched junction bases: 7. CDR3 length: 14 residues. CDR3 in amino acids: CASSRGGVYYGYTF. CDR3 sequence (DNA): TGTGCCAGCAGCCGAGGGGGCGTTTACTATGGCTACACCTTC.

This clonotype was counted many times. The chain uses TRBV4-3 and TRBJ2-1, with D perhaps TRBD1 (6 bases). Germline lookup yields CDR1 LGHNA and CDR2 YSLEER. The CDR3 loop spans 15 amino acids. Trimming removed 0 bases at V and 4 bases at J, with 10 bases between. The DNA for the CDR3 is TGCGCCAGCAGCCAAGAACGGGACACGTACAATGAGCAGTTCTTC. Its protein product is CASSQERDTYNEQFF.

This clonotype was seen a few times. The rearrangement joins TRBV4-2 to TRBJ2-1, with 11 bases aligning to TRBD2. Germline V lookup: CDR1 LGHNA, CDR2 YNFKEQ. The trim removed 3 bases at V and 6 bases at J, leaving 10 bases unmatched. The CDR3 covers 17 residues. The CDR3 DNA reads as TGTGCCAGCAGCCAGGATGAAGGACTAGCGGGCTCCAATGAGCAGTTCTTC. The encoded protein is CASSQDEGLAGSNEQFF.

The table lists this clonotype with many counts. This chain links TRBV10-3 with TRBJ2-5; maybe TRBD2 (6 bases). The CDR3 is 16 amino acids. Trimming shortened V by 0 bases and J by 7 bases, and 18 bases separated the two germline ends. Germline V gives CDR1 ENHRY, CDR2 SYGVKD. The CDR3 is CAISESSAGRSGTQYF. DNA of the CDR3: TGTGCCATCAGTGAGTCTTCGGCGGGGCGATCCGGGACCCAGTACTTC.